Listed below are T cell receptor beta chains from one sample, sequenced in a study of blood T cell repertoires in COVID-19. Clones were sequenced by immunoSEQ multiplex PCR, and TCRdb holds only the in-frame ones, with some missing. The sample contains 150,000 to 200,000 clones, 82% of which appear only once. Sequencing used peripheral blood. These receptors came from a woman over 75 with active or convalescent COVID-19. Both conserved end residues are part of each CDR3. A D gene is named only where the DNA matches it firmly. Clone size is stated in some rows and not others, as once, few, many or a class when expanded.

DNA	CDR3	D	size	length	J	V
TGTGCCATCACCCGGACAGGTCCTAACTATGGCTACACCTTC	CAITRTGPNYGYTF	TRBD1	.	14	TRBJ1-2	TRBV10-3
TGTGCCAGCTCACCACCGGGGGCGCCCAGGGACACTGAAGCTTTCTTT	CASSPPGAPRDTEAFF	.	.	16	TRBJ1-1	TRBV18
TGTGCCAGCAGCTTGGGTGGACAGACCTCTGGAAACACCATATATTTT	CASSLGGQTSGNTIYF	.	.	16	TRBJ1-3	TRBV5-4
TGTGCCAGCAATCAGGGGGTCCGACGCACTGAAGCTTTCTTT	CASNQGVRRTEAFF	TRBD1	.	14	TRBJ1-1	TRBV28
TGTGCCAGCAGTCAATCCGGGACTACTTACAATGAGCAGTTCTTC	CASSQSGTTYNEQFF	TRBD2	.	15	TRBJ2-1	TRBV7-2
TGTGCCTGGAGGGCCCCGATTACTGAAGCTTTCTTT	CAWRAPITEAFF	.	.	12	TRBJ1-1	TRBV30
TGTGCCAGTAGTCCCGTACGACAGGCGATTAGCACAGATACGCAGTATTTT	CASSPVRQAISTDTQYF	.	.	17	TRBJ2-3	TRBV19
TGTGCCAGCAGCTTCCCAGGGGATCCGGCTGAAGCTTTCTTT	CASSFPGDPAEAFF	.	.	14	TRBJ1-1	TRBV11-2
TGTGCCAGCTCACCAAAACAGGTTCCCTATGGCTACACCTTC	CASSPKQVPYGYTF	.	.	14	TRBJ1-2	TRBV18
TGTGCCAGCAGTGATGGGGGGAGAACTGAAGCTTTCTTT	CASSDGGRTEAFF	.	.	13	TRBJ1-1	TRBV6-1
TGTGCCAGTAGTACCAGTTTAGGCGGAGCTGAAGCTTTCTTT	CASSTSLGGAEAFF	.	.	14	TRBJ1-1	TRBV19
TGTGCCATCCGACAGTACAATGAGCAGTTCTTC	CAIRQYNEQFF	.	.	11	TRBJ2-1	TRBV10-3
TGCAGTGCTAGTCAGATAGCGGGAGGGATCGACAATGAGCAGTTCTTC	CSASQIAGGIDNEQFF	TRBD2	.	16	TRBJ2-1	TRBV20-1
TGTGCCAGCAGTTACTCGAGAAGGGGTAATTCACCCCTCCACTTT	CASSYSRRGNSPLHF	.	few	15	TRBJ1-6	TRBV6-5
TGTGCCAGCAGAGGACAGGGGTTGCGGGAGCAGTACTTC	CASRGQGLREQYF	TRBD1	.	13	TRBJ2-7	TRBV11-2
TGTGCCAGCAGCCTAGATCTGTACACTGAAGCTTTCTTT	CASSLDLYTEAFF	.	.	13	TRBJ1-1	TRBV7-9
TGCGCCAGCACCCCGGCAGGGAACTATGGCTACACCTTC	CASTPAGNYGYTF	.	.	13	TRBJ1-2	TRBV5-1
TGTGCCAGCAGTCGCCCGGGACAGATCACTGAAGCTTTCTTT	CASSRPGQITEAFF	TRBD1	.	14	TRBJ1-1	TRBV6-5
TGTGCCAGTAGTATAGGCGGCTTCCCTATCGGCTCCTACAATGAGCAGTTCTTC	CASSIGGFPIGSYNEQFF	.	once	18	TRBJ2-1	TRBV19
TGTGCCAGCAGCTGGGGACAGACCTACGAGCAGTACTTC	CASSWGQTYEQYF	TRBD1	.	13	TRBJ2-7	TRBV5-4
TGCGCCAGCAACAACTTCGTCGGGGTCGGAGGAGATACGCAGTATTTT	CASNNFVGVGGDTQYF	.	.	16	TRBJ2-3	TRBV5-1
TGCGCCAGCAGCGCAATTGGGACTAGCGGCTACAATGAGCAGTTCTTC	CASSAIGTSGYNEQFF	TRBD2	.	16	TRBJ2-1	TRBV5-1
TGTGCCAGCAGCCCCCCCGACAGGAGAACACCCCTCCACTTT	CASSPPDRRTPLHF	.	.	14	TRBJ1-6	TRBV7-2